The T cell receptor beta chain described here comes from a study of blood T cells in healthy people across ages. CDR1 and CDR2 (germline): GTSNPN, SVGIG (reference sequence). CDR3 length: 13 amino acids. In the case of this clonotype: Its target is not known. Germline and junction disagree at one end, which may indicate a read error.

Study results and limitations: Estimates drawn from one million T cells were deemed to understate diversity.

A second about 6 to 11 cycle PCR used barcoded and J-beta primers. TCRdb recomputed calls from the 5' RACE reads with MiXCR, one row per CDR3 protein. Of some 1.5 million distinct CDR3 sequences in the sample, 35% to 45% are singletons; the top ten hold over 3.5%. The receptor's source is a woman in her late teens or twenties in good health. The material sequenced was blood. This chain joins TRBV30 and TRBJ2-1; D is unclear. The CDR3 here is CAWMLVPNNELFF. The CDR3 bases are TGTGCCTGGATGCTAGTACCTAACAATGAGCTGTTCTTC.